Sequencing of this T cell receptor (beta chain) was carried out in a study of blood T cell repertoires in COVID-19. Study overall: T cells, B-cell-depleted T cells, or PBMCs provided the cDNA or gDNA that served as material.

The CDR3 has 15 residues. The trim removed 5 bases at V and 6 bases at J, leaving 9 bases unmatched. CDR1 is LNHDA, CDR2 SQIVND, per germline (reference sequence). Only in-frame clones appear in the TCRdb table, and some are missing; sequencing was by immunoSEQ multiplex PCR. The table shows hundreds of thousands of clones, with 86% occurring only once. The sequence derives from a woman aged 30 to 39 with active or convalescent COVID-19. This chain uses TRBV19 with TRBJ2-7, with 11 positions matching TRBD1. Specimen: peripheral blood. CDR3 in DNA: TGTGCCAGTAGTGCTAGGACAGGGGGCGAGGTCGAGCAGTACTTC. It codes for CASSARTGGEVEQYF.